This is a list of T cell receptor beta chains from one sample in a study of T cells in Graves' hyperthyroidism and ophthalmopathy. TCRdb used MiXCR to reprocess the multiplex PCR reads, holding one entry per CDR3 protein. Of 600,000 to 650,000 distinct CDR3 sequences in the sample, 15% to 20% were seen once. Sequencing was done on a sample of blood. These receptors were taken from a woman between 25 and 40 years old with Graves' hyperthyroidism. The CDR3 runs from the conserved cysteine through the conserved F or W. The order of the fields is V gene, D gene, clone size, J gene, CDR3 protein, CDR3 DNA. A D gene is named only where the DNA matches it firmly. Clone size is not always given. Where it is, it says once, few, many or a class for expanded clones.

TRBV6-1	-	many	TRBJ1-5	CASSEDGSNQPQHF	TGTGCCAGCAGTGAAGACGGGTCCAATCAGCCCCAGCATTTT
TRBV29-1	-	many	TRBJ1-1	CSVGAGVRDTEAFF	TGCAGCGTTGGGGCAGGGGTGAGGGACACTGAAGCTTTCTTT
TRBV5-1	-	many	TRBJ1-1	CASRQSLNTEAFF	TGCGCCAGCAGACAGTCCCTAAACACTGAAGCTTTCTTT
TRBV27	TRBD2	many	TRBJ2-5	CASSYRPGGVQYF	TGTGCCAGCAGTTACCGCCCCGGGGGGGTCCAGTACTTC
TRBV12-3/TRBV12-4	TRBD1	few	TRBJ2-1	CASSDRAVYEQFF	TGTGCCAGCAGTGACAGGGCGGTCTATGAGCAGTTCTTC
TRBV20-1	-	few	TRBJ1-4	CSARLYEKLFF	TGCAGTGCTAGATTGTATGAAAAACTGTTTTTT
TRBV19	-	-	TRBJ2-2	CASRSGMYTGELFF	TGTGCCAGTAGATCGGGGATGTACACCGGGGAGCTGTTTTTT
TRBV5-1	-	-	TRBJ1-2	CASSPDGGHRNYGYTF	TGCGCCAGCAGCCCGGACGGGGGGCATCGGAACTATGGCTACACCTTC
TRBV5-5	-	many	TRBJ2-1	CASSGDRYNEQFF	TGTGCCAGCAGCGGCGACAGGTACAATGAGCAGTTCTTC
TRBV5-4	-	few	TRBJ2-3	CASTSTNTDTQYF	TGTGCCAGCACATCGACAAACACAGATACGCAGTATTTT
TRBV7-2	-	few	TRBJ2-7	CASSYPPWGDSYEQYF	TGTGCCAGCAGCTACCCCCCGTGGGGGGATTCCTACGAGCAGTACTTC
TRBV19	-	-	TRBJ2-1	CASSTAVPGLKRGRNEQSF	TGTGCCAGTAGTACCGCTGTCCCGGGACTCAAACGTGGGAGGAATGAGCAGTCCTTC
TRBV11-3	-	few	TRBJ2-2	CASRSGPDLTGELFF	TGTGCCAGCAGGTCGGGACCAGACTTGACCGGGGAGCTGTTTTTT
TRBV28	-	many	TRBJ1-5	CASEGWDSNQPQHF	TGTGCCAGCGAAGGGTGGGATAGCAATCAGCCCCAGCATTTT
TRBV18	-	-	TRBJ1-3	CASSQGTSGNTIYF	TGTGCCAGCTCACAAGGGACGTCTGGAAACACCATATATTTT
TRBV30	-	-	TRBJ2-1	CAWRSSPRDFSYNEQFF	TGTGCCTGGAGAAGCAGCCCTAGGGATTTCTCCTACAATGAGCAGTTCTTC
TRBV24-1	TRBD2	-	TRBJ2-1	CATSDFSGGAEQFF	TGTGCCACCAGTGATTTCTCCGGGGGGGCGGAGCAGTTCTTC
TRBV12-3/TRBV12-4	-	many	TRBJ1-2	CASSFARTALYGYTF	TGTGCCAGCAGTTTTGCCCGGACAGCCCTCTATGGCTACACCTTC
TRBV2	-	many	TRBJ1-5	CASSYQSYSNQPQHF	TGTGCCAGCAGTTATCAGTCTTATAGCAATCAGCCCCAGCATTTT
TRBV10-3	-	few	TRBJ1-1	CAISESILRGAFF	TGTGCCATCAGTGAGTCGATACTTAGAGGAGCTTTCTTT
TRBV27	-	-	TRBJ2-1	CASSSPRGDRTYNEQFF	TGTGCCAGCAGTTCGCCCAGGGGGGACCGAACCTACAATGAGCAGTTCTTC
TRBV12-3/TRBV12-4	-	-	TRBJ1-5	CASSFFGGANQPQHF	TGTGCCAGCAGTTTTTTCGGGGGGGCCAATCAGCCCCAGCATTTT
TRBV3-1	-	-	TRBJ2-5	CASSQVGRGIGTQYF	TGTGCCAGCAGCCAAGTTGGCAGGGGTATCGGGACCCAGTACTTC
TRBV28	TRBD2	-	TRBJ2-5	CASSQGGLAGQETQYF	TGTGCCAGCAGCCAAGGGGGACTAGCGGGACAAGAGACCCAGTACTTC
TRBV11-3	-	few	TRBJ1-2	CASSAEAAARGYTF	TGTGCCAGCAGCGCCGAGGCCGCTGCACGGGGCTACACCTTC
TRBV30	-	few	TRBJ2-7	CAWSKSNYEQYF	TGTGCCTGGTCCAAATCTAACTACGAGCAGTACTTC
TRBV20-1	TRBD2	many	TRBJ2-1	CSARDRTSGHSSYNEQFF	TGCAGTGCTAGAGATCGGACTAGCGGACATAGCTCCTACAATGAGCAGTTCTTC
TRBV5-8	-	many	TRBJ1-5	CASSGYQPQHF	TGTGCCAGCAGCGGTTATCAGCCCCAGCATTTT
TRBV6-5	-	-	TRBJ1-2	CASSYSLRQGLNYGYTF	TGTGCCAGCAGTTACTCACTGAGGCAGGGACTTAACTATGGCTACACCTTC
TRBV5-4	TRBD1	-	TRBJ2-7	CASSQGGAVDEQYF	TGTGCCAGCAGCCAAGGGGGCGCGGTTGACGAGCAGTACTTC
TRBV6-2/TRBV6-3	-	-	TRBJ2-3	CASSQTGRSTDTQYF	TGTGCCAGCAGCCAGACAGGTCGGAGCACAGATACGCAGTATTTT
TRBV5-5	-	-	TRBJ1-6	CASSYLDRNSPLHF	TGTGCCAGCAGCTATCTCGACCGAAATTCACCCCTCCACTTT
TRBV7-2	TRBD2	many	TRBJ2-7	CASSLDLAGGNEQYF	TGTGCCAGCAGCTTAGACCTAGCGGGAGGGAACGAGCAGTACTTC
TRBV12-3/TRBV12-4	TRBD2	few	TRBJ2-1	CASRSLAGGDNEQFF	TGTGCCAGCAGGTCACTAGCGGGAGGGGACAATGAGCAGTTCTTC
TRBV6-1	-	many	TRBJ2-7	CASVPMGSYEQYF	TGTGCCAGCGTCCCGATGGGCTCCTACGAGCAGTACTTC
TRBV3-1	-	few	TRBJ2-5	CASSQETRQETQYF	TGTGCCAGCAGCCAAGAAACTAGACAAGAGACCCAGTACTTC
TRBV2	-	many	TRBJ2-7	CAIKGRTGAYEQYF	TGTGCCATAAAAGGTCGGACGGGGGCCTACGAGCAGTACTTC
TRBV20-1	-	few	TRBJ2-7	CSATGLTSYEQYF	TGCAGTGCCACCGGACTAACCTCCTACGAGCAGTACTTC
TRBV28	-	many	TRBJ2-3	CASSSPIPRAEEGDTQYF	TGTGCCAGCAGTTCCCCTATCCCCCGGGCGGAAGAGGGAGATACGCAGTATTTT
TRBV30	TRBD2	few	TRBJ2-5	CAWDLTSGRQETQYF	TGTGCCTGGGATCTGACTAGCGGGAGGCAAGAGACCCAGTACTTC
TRBV6-2/TRBV6-3	-	many	TRBJ2-5	CASSYLQEGRETQYF	TGTGCCAGCAGTTACCTCCAAGAAGGCCGAGAGACCCAGTACTTC
TRBV28	-	many	TRBJ2-1	CASTIGGSDSLFF	TGTGCCAGCACCATAGGAGGTAGCGATTCACTGTTCTTC
TRBV6-1	-	few	TRBJ2-7	CASSRGLSGDRTHEQYF	TGTGCCAGCAGTAGGGGTCTGAGTGGAGACCGGACCCACGAGCAGTACTTC
TRBV19	-	-	TRBJ2-7	CASSISYAPAYEQYF	TGTGCCAGTAGTATCAGTTATGCACCCGCCTACGAGCAGTACTTC
TRBV7-8	-	many	TRBJ2-1	CASSSRTAYNEQFF	TGTGCCAGCAGCTCACGGACAGCCTACAATGAGCAGTTCTTC
TRBV6-2/TRBV6-3	-	many	TRBJ1-1	CASSYGTANTEAFF	TGTGCCAGCAGTTACGGGACGGCGAACACTGAAGCTTTCTTT
TRBV5-8	TRBD1	few	TRBJ1-1	CASSRDRGINTEAFF	TGTGCCAGCAGCCGGGACAGGGGGATAAACACTGAAGCTTTCTTT
TRBV5-8	-	few	TRBJ2-5	CASSRGSAAYQETQYF	TGTGCCAGCAGCCGTGGGTCCGCCGCTTACCAAGAGACCCAGTACTTC
TRBV28	-	many	TRBJ1-6	CASSTLTGSLHF	TGTGCCAGCAGTACCCTGACGGGATCCCTCCACTTT
TRBV4-3	-	few	TRBJ2-5	CASSQEWIGGDGETQYF	TGCGCCAGCAGCCAAGAATGGATAGGGGGGGACGGAGAGACCCAGTACTTC